Given below is one T cell receptor beta chain in context. Its cognate antigen is unknown. Per the germline V gene, CDR1 is SQVTM and CDR2 is ANQGSEA. The CDR3 has 12 amino acids. Trimming took 4 bases from V and 10 from J, leaving 17 bases between them. These data come from a study of T cells in pancreatic ductal adenocarcinoma. Study observations and caveats: The resected cohort was biased toward the minority with early-stage disease. Tumors hold more CD45RO+ effector T cells, which may bias toward lower diversity. Blood had more productive templates and roughly 8-fold more unique clonotypes than tumor.

Selected pancreatic ductal adenocarcinoma patients had undergone surgery without neoadjuvant therapy. The protocol was immunoSEQ multiplex PCR, while the TCRdb copy is restricted to in-frame clones and leaves out a portion. The table has roughly 100,000 clones, 90% to 95% seen once. The V call is TRBV29-1, the J call TRBJ2-7; unclear D gene. The TCR comes from a human donor with pancreatic ductal adenocarcinoma. Sequences were obtained from PBMCs. CDR3 residues: CSVGLSSTIQYF. In DNA form, the CDR3 reads TGCAGCGTTGGTCTGTCATCTACGATTCAGTACTTC.